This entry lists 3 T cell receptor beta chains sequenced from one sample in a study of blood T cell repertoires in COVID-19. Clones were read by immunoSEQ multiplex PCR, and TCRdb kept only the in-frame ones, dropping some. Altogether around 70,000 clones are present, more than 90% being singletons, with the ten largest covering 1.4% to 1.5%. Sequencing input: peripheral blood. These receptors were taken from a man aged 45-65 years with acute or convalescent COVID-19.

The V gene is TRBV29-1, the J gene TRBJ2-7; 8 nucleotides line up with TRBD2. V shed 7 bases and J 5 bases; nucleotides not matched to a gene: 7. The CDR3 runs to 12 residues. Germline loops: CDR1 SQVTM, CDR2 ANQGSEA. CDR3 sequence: CSASGRGDEQYF. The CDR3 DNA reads TGCAGCGCAAGCGGGAGAGGTGACGAGCAGTACTTC.

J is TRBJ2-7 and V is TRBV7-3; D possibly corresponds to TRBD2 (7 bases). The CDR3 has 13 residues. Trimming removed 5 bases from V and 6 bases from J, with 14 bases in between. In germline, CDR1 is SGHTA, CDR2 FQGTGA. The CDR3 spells CASSPSRGAEQYF. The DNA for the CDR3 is TGTGCCAGCAGCCCCTCCCGGGGGGCCGAGCAGTACTTC.

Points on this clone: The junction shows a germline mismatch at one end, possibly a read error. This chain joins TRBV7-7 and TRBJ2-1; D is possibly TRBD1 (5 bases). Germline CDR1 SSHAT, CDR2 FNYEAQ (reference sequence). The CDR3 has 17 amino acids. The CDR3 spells CASSLSSFGAGDNEQFF. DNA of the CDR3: TGTGCTAGCAGCTTATCGTCATTTGGGGCAGGAGATAATGAGCAGTTCTTC.